These T cell receptor beta chains were read from a single sample in a study of cytotoxic CD8 clonotypes in ibrutinib-treated CLL. Sequencing used immunoSEQ multiplex PCR; TCRdb keeps in-frame clones, though not all of them. The sample includes fewer than 400,000 clones, 67% of them seen just once. Sequencing used PBMCs, obtained after 36 months of ibrutinib treatment. The origin of the receptors is a human donor with chronic lymphocytic leukemia. Both conserved end residues are trimmed from each CDR3.

j_gene: TRBJ2-1
v_gene: TRBV4-1
CDR3aa: ASSPGPKYNEQF

j_gene: TRBJ2-1
v_gene: TRBV18
CDR3aa: ASSPPADNEQF

j_gene: TRBJ2-1
v_gene: TRBV9
CDR3aa: ASNGGGYYNEQF

j_gene: TRBJ1-2
v_gene: TRBV6-1
CDR3aa: ASVQAYGYT

j_gene: TRBJ2-5
v_gene: TRBV5-1
CDR3aa: ASSLAKVAGAAETQY

j_gene: TRBJ1-2
v_gene: TRBV4-1
CDR3aa: ASSQDASGSYGYT

j_gene: TRBJ2-5
v_gene: TRBV7-9
CDR3aa: ASSLEWALTQY

j_gene: TRBJ2-1
v_gene: TRBV4-1
CDR3aa: ASLKEGFHEQF

j_gene: TRBJ2-7
v_gene: TRBV5-1
CDR3aa: ASSYSPGTGVISYEQY

j_gene: TRBJ1-5
v_gene: TRBV19
CDR3aa: ASKEGQGARQPQH

j_gene: TRBJ2-5
v_gene: TRBV4-1
CDR3aa: ASSQQPGSATQETQY

j_gene: TRBJ1-2
v_gene: TRBV27
CDR3aa: ASSIRGGYGYT

j_gene: TRBJ2-1
v_gene: TRBV10-3
CDR3aa: AISESTRGNYNEQF

j_gene: TRBJ2-7
v_gene: TRBV7-2
CDR3aa: ASSLGTGSSYEQY

j_gene: TRBJ2-7
v_gene: TRBV11-2
CDR3aa: ASSLDRGRY

j_gene: TRBJ1-3
v_gene: TRBV18
CDR3aa: ASSPWRDSGNTIY

j_gene: TRBJ2-7
v_gene: TRBV9
CDR3aa: ASSVASGLLYEQY

j_gene: TRBJ2-7
v_gene: TRBV10-3
CDR3aa: AISAGASYEQY

j_gene: TRBJ2-7
v_gene: TRBV19
CDR3aa: ASSFTGYIGYEQY

j_gene: TRBJ2-7
v_gene: TRBV11-2
CDR3aa: ASSSNTGVGEQY

j_gene: TRBJ1-6
v_gene: TRBV4-2
CDR3aa: ASSPRTGNVSPLH

j_gene: TRBJ2-3
v_gene: TRBV2
CDR3aa: ASSDRDRVTDTQY

j_gene: TRBJ1-5
v_gene: TRBV2
CDR3aa: ASSPSNQPQH

j_gene: TRBJ2-7
v_gene: TRBV7-9
CDR3aa: ASSGSAYEQY

j_gene: TRBJ2-1
v_gene: TRBV9
CDR3aa: ASSDPTSGQDSYNEQF

j_gene: TRBJ1-3
v_gene: TRBV18
CDR3aa: ASSPRLQQKGGSGNTIY

j_gene: TRBJ1-5
v_gene: TRBV19
CDR3aa: ASNIPQVPRPQH

j_gene: TRBJ2-7
v_gene: TRBV6-5
CDR3aa: ASSSDGTGVRDEQY

j_gene: TRBJ2-1
v_gene: TRBV7-2
CDR3aa: ASSSTSGRPTNEQF

j_gene: TRBJ2-3
v_gene: TRBV5-6
CDR3aa: ASSLATGTDTQY

j_gene: TRBJ2-3
v_gene: TRBV29-1
CDR3aa: SVEGRSSGGLSTDTQY

j_gene: TRBJ2-1
v_gene: TRBV20-1
CDR3aa: SATEQEQF

j_gene: TRBJ2-1
v_gene: TRBV2
CDR3aa: ASRMNEQF

j_gene: TRBJ2-2
v_gene: TRBV5-1
CDR3aa: ASSRTGNTGELL

j_gene: TRBJ1-2
v_gene: TRBV14
CDR3aa: ASSPRSNYGYT